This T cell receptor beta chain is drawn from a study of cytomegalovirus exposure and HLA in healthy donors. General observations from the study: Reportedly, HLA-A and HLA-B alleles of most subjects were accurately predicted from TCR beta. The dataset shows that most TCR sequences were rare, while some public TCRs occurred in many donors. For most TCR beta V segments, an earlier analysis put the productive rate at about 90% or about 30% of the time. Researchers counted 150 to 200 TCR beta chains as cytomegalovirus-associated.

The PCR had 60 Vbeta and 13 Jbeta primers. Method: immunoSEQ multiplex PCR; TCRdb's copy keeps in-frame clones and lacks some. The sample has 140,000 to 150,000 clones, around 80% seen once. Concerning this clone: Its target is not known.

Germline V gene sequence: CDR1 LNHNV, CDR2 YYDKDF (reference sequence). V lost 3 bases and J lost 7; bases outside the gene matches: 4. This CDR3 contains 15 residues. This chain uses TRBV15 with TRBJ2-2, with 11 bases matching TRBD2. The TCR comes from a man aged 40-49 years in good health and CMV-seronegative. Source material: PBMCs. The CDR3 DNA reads TGTGCCACCAGCAGTACCGGGACTAGCGGCGGGGAGCTGTTTTTT. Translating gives CATSSTGTSGGELFF.